The 5 T cell receptor beta chains below all came from one sample that was sequenced in a study of CD8+ T cells in alopecia areata. Treatment reported: oral pan-JAK inhibitor, 5-10 mg twice daily. Sequencing templates came from extracted RNA that was reverse transcribed into cDNA. Assay used: immunoSEQ multiplex PCR; TCRdb lists only in-frame clones, some missing. The table includes about 170,000 clones, about three fifths detected once. Sequenced here: CD4+ T cells sorted from blood, sampled at approximately week 60, from a patient treated with tofacitinib. These receptors originate from a human donor with alopecia areata.

In DNA form, the CDR3 reads TGTGCCATCAGAGCTTCGGTACAGCCCACAGATACGCAGTATTTT. Translation: CAIRASVQPTDTQYF. The chain is built from TRBV10-3 and TRBJ2-3; D remains unclear. V lost 6 bases and J lost 2, with 15 bases in between. This CDR3 is built from 15 residues. Germline V gene lookup returns CDR1 ENHRY and CDR2 SYGVKD.

The chain couples TRBV28 to TRBJ1-1, with D unresolved. The length of the CDR3 is 13 residues. Germline CDR1 is MDHEN and CDR2 is SYDVKM. V dropped 3 bases and J dropped 4 bases, with 9 bases sitting between them. Here the CDR3 DNA reads TGTGCCAGCAGTTTCACCCTCCGCACTGAAGCTTTCTTT. Protein sequence: CASSFTLRTEAFF. Together with reference TRBV28 and TRBJ1-1, the CDR3 gives the full variable domain: DVKVTQSSRYLVKRTGEKVFLECVQDMDHENMFWYRQDPGLGLRLIYFSYDVKMKEKGDIPEGYSVSREKKERFSLILESASTNQTSMYLCASSFTLRTEAFFGQGTRLTVV.

This chain joins TRBV27 and TRBJ2-7; 8 nucleotides align to TRBD2. The CDR3 length is 14 residues. The V gene end was trimmed by 8 bases and the J gene end by 3 bases; junction bases not matched to a gene: 9. The germline gives CDR1 MNHEY, CDR2 SMNVEV (reference sequence). DNA of the CDR3: TGTGCCAGCCGCCGGGAGGGGAACTTCTACGAGCAGTACTTC. It encodes CASRREGNFYEQYF.

V is TRBV6-6 and J is TRBJ1-3; weak D call: TRBD1 (5 bases). The CDR3 is 15 residues long. The V end lost 6 bases, the J end lost 0 bases, and 12 bases lay between the germline ends. CDR1 MNHNY and CDR2 SVGAGI come from the germline V gene (reference sequence). CDR3 nucleotides: TGTGCCAGCAGCCCCCAGGGAAACTCTGGAAACACCATATATTTT. This codes for CASSPQGNSGNTIYF.

The V call is TRBV29-1, the J call TRBJ2-3; D might be TRBD2 (6 bases). The CDR3 is made up of 12 amino acids. Trimming shortened V by 7 bases and J by 4 bases, and 12 bases separated the two germline ends. Germline V gives CDR1 SQVTM, CDR2 ANQGSEA. The CDR3 DNA reads as TGCAGCGCTACCGGAGGGGCAGATACGCAGTATTTT. It codes for CSATGGADTQYF.